These 23 T cell receptor beta chains were sequenced from one sample in a study of blood T cell repertoires in COVID-19 (TCRdb year 2020). Library preparation used the immunoSEQ multiplex PCR assay. Drawn from immuneACCESS, this table holds only the in-frame rearrangements with V and J called that TCRdb kept. Clones are partly lost; checked studies trace under half to an unresolved V gene and leave the rest unexplained. For this sample there are roughly 100,000 clones; about four fifths appear just once. The ten largest clonotypes hold 15% to 20% of the sample. Specimen: peripheral blood. These receptors came from a human donor in a cohort sampled during active COVID-19.

The CDR3 reads CASSQGQSYEQYF. In nucleotides, the CDR3 is TGTGCCAGCAGCCAGGGGCAGTCCTACGAGCAGTACTTC. V and J are TRBV9 and TRBJ2-7; D is perhaps TRBD1 (6 bases). The V gene lost 4 bases and the J gene lost 1 base, with 9 bases spanning the gap. CDR3 length: 13 residues. Germline lookup yields CDR1 SGDLS and CDR2 YYNGEE.

Only a few counts were recorded for this clone. The chain employs TRBV12-3 or TRBV12-4 and TRBJ2-7; D remains ambiguous. The CDR3 runs 13 residues. The V gene lost 2 bases and the J gene lost 0 bases, with 5 bases spanning the gap. CDR3 amino acids: CASSLSVSYEQYF. The CDR3 DNA follows: TGTGCCAGCAGTTTAAGCGTCTCCTACGAGCAGTACTTC.

The genes are TRBV18 and TRBJ2-7; D is ambiguous. CDR3 length: 15 residues. With 2 bases removed from V and 6 bases from J, the gap between germline ends came to 17 bases. CDR1 is KGHSH and CDR2 is LQKENI in the germline V gene. CDR3 in amino acids: CASSPVSARLGEQYF. The DNA of the CDR3 is TGTGCCAGCTCACCAGTATCGGCTAGACTTGGCGAGCAGTACTTC. The variable domain in full, completed from reference TRBV18 and TRBJ2-7, reads NAGVMQNPRHLVRRRGQEARLRCSPMKGHSHVYWYRQLPEEGLKFMVYLQKENIIDESGMPKERFSAEFPKEGPSILRIQQVVRGDSAAYFCASSPVSARLGEQYFGPGTRLTVT.

The chain combines TRBV20-1 with TRBJ1-2, with 10 bases aligning to TRBD1. The CDR3 consists of 14 residues. The junction had 9 bases not matched to a gene; V was cut back by 3 bases and J by 8 bases. Germline assignment: CDR1 DFQATT and CDR2 SNEGSKA (reference sequence). In DNA, the CDR3 is TGCAGTGCTAGTGGGCCCGACAGGGGGCGAGGCTACACCTTC. Residues: CSASGPDRGRGYTF.

This chain connects TRBV5-6 to TRBJ2-2; TRBD1 is a possible D gene (5 bases). There are 16 residues in the CDR3. Between the trimmed V and J ends, which lost 4 bases and 6 bases, there was a span of 19 bases. CDR1 SGHDT and CDR2 YYEEEE come from the germline V gene. The CDR3 protein is CASSTHGQGWAGELFF. CDR3 nucleotide sequence: TGTGCCAGCAGCACGCACGGGCAGGGCTGGGCCGGGGAGCTGTTTTTT. Based on the CDR3 plus reference TRBV5-6 and TRBJ2-2, the full variable domain is DAGVTQSPTHLIKTRGQQVTLRCSPKSGHDTVSWYQQALGQGPQFIFQYYEEEERQRGNFPDRFSGHQFPNYSSELNVNALLLGDSALYLCASSTHGQGWAGELFFGEGSRLTVL.

The gene calls are TRBV6-1 and TRBJ2-1, with 8 positions matching TRBD2. The ends lost 4 bases at V and 2 bases at J; junction bases unmatched: 13. This CDR3 is built from 18 residues. The germline V gene has CDR1 MNHNS and CDR2 SASEGT. The CDR3 DNA follows: TGTGCCAGCAGTGGCGGGCCCTTAGCGGGGCCTCCCTACAATGAGCAGTTCTTC. Residues: CASSGGPLAGPPYNEQFF.

The chain couples TRBV18 to TRBJ2-7, with a tentative D call TRBD2 (6 bases). Trimming removed 4 bases at V and 2 bases at J, with 9 bases between. Germline V gene sequence: CDR1 KGHSH, CDR2 LQKENI. The CDR3 has 13 amino acids. The CDR3 is CASSQTRAYEQYF. The CDR3 bases are TGTGCCAGCTCACAGACTAGAGCCTACGAGCAGTACTTC. Complete variable domain (other parts from reference TRBV18 and TRBJ2-7): NAGVMQNPRHLVRRRGQEARLRCSPMKGHSHVYWYRQLPEEGLKFMVYLQKENIIDESGMPKERFSAEFPKEGPSILRIQQVVRGDSAAYFCASSQTRAYEQYFGPGTRLTVT.

A single count supports this clone. The chain carries TRBV28 and TRBJ2-7, with D maybe TRBD1 (6 bases). Looked up from germline, CDR1 is MDHEN and CDR2 is SYDVKM. There are 17 residues in the CDR3. V was cut by 9 bases and J by 3 bases, with 27 bases left in between. The CDR3 DNA is TGTGCCAGAGCCCCCTCAAGCCGCCGGACAGCGAGCTACGAGCAGTACTTC. Translating it yields CARAPSSRRTASYEQYF.

The rearrangement joins TRBV7-9 to TRBJ1-2; possible D gene TRBD1, 6 bases. V was cut by 5 bases and J by 4 bases, with 17 bases left in between. The CDR3 sequence is 15 residues long. Germline CDR1 is SEHNR and CDR2 is FQNEAQ (reference sequence). CDR3 residues: CASSPRGRDTYGYTF. The CDR3 DNA reads as TGTGCCAGCAGCCCCCGGGGGAGGGACACCTATGGCTACACCTTC. The variable domain in full, with the rest retrieved from reference TRBV7-9 and TRBJ1-2, is DTGVSQNPRHKITKRGQNVTFRCDPISEHNRLYWYRQTLGQGPEFLTYFQNEAQLEKSRLLSDRFSAERPKGSFSTLEIQRTEQGDSAMYLCASSPRGRDTYGYTFGSGTRLTVV.

This clone was counted between two and nine times. The chain joins TRBV29-1 to TRBJ1-1; D is uncertain. Trimming took off 7 bases at V and 1 base at J, with 10 bases between the two ends. Germline CDR1 is SQVTM and CDR2 is ANQGSEA. CDR3 size: 12 residues. The CDR3 region is CSATYSNTEAFF. The DNA for the CDR3 is TGCAGCGCGACTTACTCGAACACTGAAGCTTTCTTT.

The J gene is TRBJ2-1, the V gene TRBV7-8, with 10 bases matching TRBD1. The CDR3 sequence is 18 residues long. Germline trimming cut 3 bases from V and 4 bases from J; bases unmatched to any gene: 12. Germline CDR1 and CDR2: SGHVS and FQNEAQ. CDR3 nucleotides: TGTGCCAGCAGCTTCCGGGGGCGCGACAGGGGGCCGTACAATGAGCAGTTCTTC. It codes for CASSFRGRDRGPYNEQFF.

V gene TRBV19 combines with J gene TRBJ1-2, with 10 bases fitting TRBD1. CDR1 LNHDA and CDR2 SQIVND come from the germline V gene (reference sequence). The ends lost 8 bases at V and 4 bases at J; junction bases unmatched: 10. CDR3 size: 15 residues. The CDR3 DNA is TGTGCCAGTTTCCCTCGGGGACAGGGGATCTATGGCTACACCTTC. This codes for CASFPRGQGIYGYTF.

The CDR3 DNA sequence: TGTGCCAGCAGATGGGGGGGCAACTCCTACGAGCAGTACTTC. This gives the protein CASRWGGNSYEQYF. The chain is built from TRBV6-6 and TRBJ2-7, with D possibly TRBD2 on 7 matching bases. CDR1 and CDR2 (germline): MNHNY, SVGAGI (reference sequence). CDR3 length: 14 amino acids. V lost 6 bases, J lost 0 bases, and 12 bases lay in between.

This clone occurred a few times. This sequence joins TRBV5-1 and TRBJ1-4, with D maybe TRBD1 (5 bases). There are 15 residues in the CDR3. V lost 5 bases and J 0 bases, leaving 11 bases between the germline ends. Germline V gene sequence: CDR1 SGHRS, CDR2 YFSETQ. This chain's CDR3 is CASRQGAATNEKLFF. The CDR3 DNA follows: TGCGCCAGCAGGCAAGGGGCCGCAACTAATGAAAAACTGTTTTTT.

The V gene is TRBV7-9, the J gene TRBJ2-6; the match to TRBD1 covers 7 bases. The ends lost 0 bases at V and 0 bases at J; junction bases unmatched: 8. The V gene's germline CDR1 is SEHNR and CDR2 FQNEAQ (reference sequence). The CDR3 is 19 residues long. The CDR3 loop is CASSLASGTAVSGANVLTF. The CDR3 DNA follows: TGTGCCAGCAGCTTAGCCTCCGGGACAGCGGTCTCTGGGGCCAACGTCCTGACTTTC.

The chain is built from TRBV1 and TRBJ2-5; the table's D call TRBD2 went unverified against the DNA. TRBV1 constitutes a pseudogene. This CDR3 comprises 17 residues. CDR3 in amino acids: CTSSHLMRGDRGETQYF. The CDR3 DNA sequence: TGCACCAGCAGCCACCTCATGCGGGGAGATCGCGGAGAGACCCAGTACTTC.

This clone was detected once. This chain uses TRBV2 with TRBJ1-4; D may be TRBD1 (6 bases). CDR1 SNHLY and CDR2 FYNNEI come from the germline V gene. V lost 1 base and J 7 bases, leaving 13 bases between the germline ends. The CDR3 has 15 amino acids. CDR3 coding DNA: TGTGCCAGCAGTGAAGGTCAGGGGACGGCTGAAAAACTGTTTTTT. Translated, it gives CASSEGQGTAEKLFF.

The V gene is TRBV9, the J gene TRBJ2-3; D remains ambiguous. Germline V gene sequence: CDR1 SGDLS, CDR2 YYNGEE. V gave up 4 bases and J gave up 1 base, with 16 bases separating them. This CDR3 is built from 16 residues. The CDR3 sequence: CASSRLGLAGTDTQYF. CDR3 sequence (DNA): TGTGCCAGCAGCCGTCTTGGGCTGGCTGGCACAGATACGCAGTATTTT.

V usage is TRBV13 and J usage is TRBJ2-7; possible D gene TRBD1, 6 bases. The CDR3 has 15 residues. CDR1 and CDR2 (germline): PRHDT, FYEKMQ (reference sequence). Trimming took off 4 bases at V and 3 bases at J, with 16 bases between the two ends. The CDR3 here is CASSSEQGMGYEQYF. The CDR3 DNA sequence: TGTGCCAGCAGCTCAGAACAGGGTATGGGCTACGAGCAGTACTTC.

The chain employs TRBV20-1 and TRBJ2-7, with 10 bases aligning to TRBD2. Germline V CDR1 and CDR2: DFQATT, SNEGSKA (reference sequence). Germline trimming cut 8 bases from V and 4 bases from J; bases unmatched to any gene: 2. CDR3 length: 11 residues. The CDR3, as DNA: TGCAGTCCACTAGCGGGGTACGAGCAGTACTTC. This sequence encodes CSPLAGYEQYF.

The rearrangement uses TRBV7-8 and TRBJ2-1, with TRBD2 matching 7 bases. This CDR3 is 18 amino acids long. Germline V CDR1 and CDR2: SGHVS, FQNEAQ. V was clipped by 5 bases and J by 1 base; unmatched bases: 14. CDR3 in amino acids: CASSLFTKMRGSYNEQFF. The CDR3 region has the DNA TGTGCCAGCAGCCTGTTTACTAAGATGCGGGGGTCCTACAATGAGCAGTTCTTC.

The rearrangement joins TRBV4-2 to TRBJ1-1, with 8 bases aligning to TRBD1. CDR1 LGHNA and CDR2 YNFKEQ come from the germline V gene. The V segment lost 1 base and the J segment 1 base; nucleotides outside the gene matches: 2. This CDR3 is built from 15 residues. The CDR3 loop is CASSQGDRQNTEAFF. CDR3 sequence (DNA): TGTGCCAGCAGCCAAGGGGACAGGCAGAACACTGAAGCTTTCTTT.

The V call is TRBV6-4, the J call TRBJ1-1; D ambiguous. CDR1 is MRHNA, CDR2 SNTAGT, per germline. The V gene lost 3 bases and the J gene lost 5 bases, with 10 bases spanning the gap. CDR3 length: 13 residues. The CDR3 reads CASSESTDTEAFF. In nucleotides, the CDR3 is TGTGCCAGCAGTGAGTCAACAGATACTGAAGCTTTCTTT.